This TCR beta chain stems from a study of molecular identifiers for immune sequencing clone quantification. TCRdb reprocessed the PCR reads with MiXCR, giving one entry per CDR3 protein. The sample includes about 320,000 distinct CDR3 sequences, 24% of them seen just once. Germline values: CDR1 SGHAT, CDR2 FQNNGV. Trimming cost V 1 base and J 5 bases, with 6 bases left between them. The CDR3 is 13 residues long. In regard to this clonotype: The CDR3 does not close with the conserved phenylalanine or tryptophan, likely indicating a read error.

The source of this sequence is a human donor in good health. Some libraries in this study had Jurkat cell RNA spiked in. Sequencing was performed on naive CD8+ T cells from blood, with Jurkat cell RNA spiked in. Subset of the sample: FACS-sorted CD8+CD4-CCR7+CD45RA+ naive T cells. V is TRBV11-2 and J is TRBJ2-1; unclear D gene. The CDR3, as DNA: TGTGCCAGCAGCTTAGTTGCGAACAATGAGCAGTTCCTC. Translation: CASSLVANNEQFL.